A selection of T cell receptor beta chains follows, all from one sample in a study of blood T cell repertoires in COVID-19. Assay: immunoSEQ multiplex PCR; the TCRdb copy retains only in-frame clones and omits some. The top ten clones hold about 2.3% of a sample with fewer than 350,000 clones, around 85% of them seen once. The sequenced sample was PBMCs or T cells enriched from blood (not recorded which). All receptors come from a woman between 50 and 59 years old who had recovered from COVID-19. CDR3s include the opening cysteine and the closing phenylalanine or tryptophan. A D gene is named only where the DNA matches it firmly. Clone size appears in some rows only: once, few, many, or a class for an expanded clone.

>TRBJ1-4|-|TRBV5-1|-
CASSGDPTNEKLFF
TGCGCCAGCAGCGGTGACCCGACAAATGAAAAACTGTTTTTT
>TRBJ1-5|-|TRBV2|-
CASSGDGAGQPQHF
TGTGCCAGCAGTGGAGATGGGGCCGGTCAGCCCCAGCATTTT
>TRBJ2-7|-|TRBV5-4|-
CASSPPGSYEQYF
TGTGCCAGCTCCCCTCCGGGGTCCTACGAGCAGTACTTC
>TRBJ2-7|-|TRBV27|TRBD2
CASSLAGGGIAYEQYF
TGTGCCAGCAGTTTAGCTGGCGGGGGGATTGCCTACGAGCAGTACTTC
>TRBJ1-2|-|TRBV12-3/TRBV12-4|TRBD1
CASSGQENYGYTF
TGTGCCAGCAGTGGACAGGAGAACTATGGCTACACCTTC
>TRBJ1-2|-|TRBV12-3/TRBV12-4|-
CASSLREILGYTF
TGTGCCAGCAGTTTACGGGAAATCCTAGGCTACACCTTC
>TRBJ1-2|once|TRBV29-1|-
CSVRGASDYGYTF
TGCAGCGTCCGGGGGGCGTCAGATTACGGCTACACCTTC
>TRBJ2-5|-|TRBV5-4|-
CASSLKGGAQETQYF
TGTGCCAGCAGCTTGAAGGGGGGGGCACAAGAGACCCAGTACTTC
>TRBJ2-7|-|TRBV10-2|TRBD2
CASKIAGSGEQYF
TGCGCCAGCAAAATAGCGGGAAGCGGCGAGCAGTACTTC
>TRBJ1-3|-|TRBV5-1|TRBD1
CASSRQGASSGNTIYF
TGCGCCAGCAGCCGACAGGGGGCAAGCTCTGGAAACACCATATATTTT
>TRBJ2-1|once|TRBV11-3|TRBD1
CASSFGQARSNEQFF
TGTGCCAGCAGCTTCGGACAGGCAAGGAGCAATGAGCAGTTCTTC
>TRBJ2-2|-|TRBV7-2|-
CASSSYKLANTGELFF
TGTGCCAGCAGCTCTTACAAACTAGCGAACACCGGGGAGCTGTTTTTT
>TRBJ2-1|few|TRBV9|TRBD1
CASSVEGAAYNEQFF
TGTGCCAGCAGCGTAGAGGGGGCTGCCTACAATGAGCAGTTCTTC
>TRBJ2-7|-|TRBV19|TRBD1
CASSLTGTGGYEQYF
TGTGCCAGTAGTCTTACCGGGACAGGGGGCTACGAGCAGTACTTC
>TRBJ2-5|-|TRBV28|TRBD1
CASSRGDSGSEETQYF
TGTGCCAGCAGTCGAGGGGACAGTGGGTCCGAAGAGACCCAGTACTTC
>TRBJ2-3|-|TRBV4-1|-
CASSPPTGRTDTQYF
TGCGCCAGCAGCCCCCCCACCGGGAGAACAGATACGCAGTATTTT
>TRBJ1-5|-|TRBV9|-
CASSPGEGSNQPQHF
TGTGCCAGCAGCCCAGGGGAGGGAAGCAATCAGCCCCAGCATTTT
>TRBJ1-2|once|TRBV6-6|-
CASSYSSGDGYTF
TGTGCCAGCAGTTACTCGAGCGGGGACGGCTACACCTTC
>TRBJ2-6|-|TRBV6-1|-
CASSEVGTMTFWLTF
TGTGCCAGCAGTGAAGTCGGGACAATGACATTCTGGCTGACTTTC
>TRBJ1-2|-|TRBV19|-
CASSERITGGYTF
TGTGCCAGTAGTGAACGGATTACGGGTGGCTACACCTTC
>TRBJ2-7|-|TRBV4-3|TRBD2
CASSQDLAGGQYEQYF
TGCGCCAGCAGCCAAGATCTTGCGGGAGGGCAATACGAGCAGTACTTC
>TRBJ1-2|-|TRBV30|TRBD1
CAWSRGTGFVGYTF
TGTGCCTGGAGTCGCGGGACAGGGTTCGTTGGCTACACCTTC
>TRBJ1-6|-|TRBV2|-
CASRAEGIGSSPLHF
TGTGCCAGCAGGGCGGAGGGTATCGGAAGTTCACCCCTCCACTTT
>TRBJ1-2|-|TRBV19|TRBD1
CASSSPGQGYGYTF
TGTGCCAGTAGTAGTCCGGGACAGGGGTATGGCTACACCTTC
>TRBJ2-7|-|TRBV9|TRBD2
CASSVAPSGPTYEQYF
TGTGCCAGCAGCGTAGCTCCTAGCGGACCAACCTACGAGCAGTACTTC
>TRBJ1-2|-|TRBV5-4|-
CASSGAGSAFYGYTF
TGTGCCAGCAGCGGCGCAGGGTCGGCCTTCTATGGCTACACCTTC
>TRBJ2-7|-|TRBV2|-
CASSEFRDTDVGYF
TGTGCCAGCAGTGAATTTCGAGACACGGATGTTGGGTACTTC
>TRBJ1-5|few|TRBV5-1|TRBD1
CASSLVGTGADQPQHF
TGCGCCAGCAGCTTGGTCGGGACAGGGGCGGATCAGCCCCAGCATTTT
>TRBJ1-2|-|TRBV3-1/TRBV3-2|TRBD1
CASSSRDRSYTF
TGTGCCAGCAGCTCCCGGGACAGGTCGTACACCTTC
>TRBJ1-4|-|TRBV6-5|-
CAGGRANEKLFF
TGTGCCGGGGGGAGGGCTAATGAAAAACTGTTTTTT
>TRBJ1-5|few|TRBV19|-
CASGGLGNQPQHF
TGTGCCAGTGGAGGGCTGGGCAATCAGCCCCAGCATTTT
>TRBJ1-6|once|TRBV19|TRBD1
CASRTGQLNSPLHF
TGTGCCAGTAGGACGGGACAGCTAAATTCACCCCTCCACTTT
>TRBJ2-7|-|TRBV10-3|TRBD2
CAIRGLAGDGEQYF
TGTGCCATCAGGGGACTAGCGGGAGATGGCGAGCAGTACTTC
>TRBJ1-5|-|TRBV10-3|-
CAISESRGGNQPQHF
TGTGCCATCAGTGAGTCCCGGGGAGGAAATCAGCCCCAGCATTTT
>TRBJ1-2|-|TRBV5-1|-
CASSLSNYGYTF
TGCGCCAGCAGCTTGTCAAACTATGGCTACACCTTC
>TRBJ2-2|-|TRBV11-3|-
CASSLEGAGTGELFF
TGTGCCAGCAGCTTAGAAGGGGCTGGCACCGGGGAGCTGTTTTTT
>TRBJ2-1|-|TRBV5-6|TRBD1
CASSFETGAVYNEQFF
TGTGCCAGCAGCTTTGAGACAGGGGCCGTCTACAATGAGCAGTTCTTC
>TRBJ2-5|-|TRBV3-1/TRBV3-2|TRBD2
CASSPGLAGGYQETQYF
TGTGCCAGCAGCCCTGGGCTAGCGGGGGGGTACCAAGAGACCCAGTACTTC
>TRBJ1-2|-|TRBV3-1/TRBV3-2|-
CASSQGGNYGYTF
TGTGCCAGCAGCCAAGGCGGGAACTATGGCTACACCTTC
>TRBJ2-7|-|TRBV30|TRBD1
CAWSVRRTGPRGQYF
TGTGCCTGGAGTGTACGTAGGACAGGGCCCAGGGGCCAGTACTTC
>TRBJ1-6|few|TRBV12-2|-
CASRPRGNSPLHF
TGTGCAAGTCGCCCCCGCGGGAATTCACCCCTCCACTTT
>TRBJ2-1|-|TRBV7-9|-
CASSPTSSDEQFF
TGTGCCAGCAGCCCCACTAGTAGCGATGAGCAGTTCTTC
>TRBJ2-2|few|TRBV30|-
CAWDRTGELFF
TGTGCCTGGGACCGTACAGGGGAGCTGTTTTTT
>TRBJ2-7|-|TRBV15|-
CATSSLERATYEQYF
TGTGCCACCAGCAGTTTAGAGCGGGCAACCTACGAGCAGTACTTC
>TRBJ1-4|-|TRBV6-5|-
CASSYVYQGANEKLFF
TGTGCCAGCAGTTACGTCTACCAGGGCGCTAATGAAAAACTGTTTTTT
>TRBJ2-7|-|TRBV27|TRBD2
CASSLGLAGGPHEQYF
TGTGCCAGCAGTTTAGGACTAGCGGGAGGCCCCCACGAGCAGTACTTC
>TRBJ2-7|-|TRBV29-1|TRBD2
CSVAIGGRVEQYF
TGCAGCGTTGCTATCGGCGGGAGGGTTGAGCAGTACTTC
>TRBJ2-1|-|TRBV7-2|-
CASSLVASSYNEQFF
TGTGCCAGCAGCTTAGTAGCGAGCTCCTACAATGAGCAGTTCTTC
>TRBJ2-1|-|TRBV5-6|TRBD1
CASSLGQVYNEQFF
TGTGCCAGCAGCTTAGGACAGGTATACAATGAGCAGTTCTTC
>TRBJ1-2|-|TRBV24-1|TRBD1
CATSDRQGSGYTF
TGTGCCACCAGTGATCGACAGGGATCGGGCTACACCTTC
>TRBJ1-2|-|TRBV27|-
CASSLNYRAEYGYTF
TGTGCCAGCAGTCTGAATTACAGGGCTGAGTATGGCTACACCTTC